One and the same sample provided the 20 T cell receptor beta chains below, sequenced in a study of shared clonotypes between healthy human individuals. Libraries were prepared by immunoSEQ multiplex PCR; TCRdb keeps only in-frame clonotypes and omits some of them. The data contain about 680,000 clones, roughly nine tenths of them singletons. Terminally differentiated effector memory CD45RA+ cells were left out of the naive CD8 fraction, which was CD45RO-negative and positively selected for CCR7. Sequences were obtained from naive CD8+ T cells sorted from blood. These receptors came from a man aged 30 to 39 in good health.

The genes are TRBV10-3 and TRBJ1-3, with 7 nucleotides matching TRBD1. Germline CDR1 reads ENHRY; CDR2 reads SYGVKD. There are 15 residues in the CDR3. V shed 0 bases and J 3 bases; nucleotides not matched to a gene: 2. The CDR3 region is CAISESRQGGNTIYF. CDR3 coding DNA: TGTGCCATCAGTGAGTCGAGACAGGGTGGAAACACCATATATTTT.

The J gene is TRBJ2-4, the V gene TRBV4-1, with unresolved D. V was pared by 3 bases and J by 0 bases, with 12 bases between. CDR1 and CDR2 (germline): MGHRA, YSYEKL. The CDR3 has 16 amino acids. CDR3 loop: CASSHNSGLAKNIQYF. The CDR3 bases are TGCGCCAGCAGCCATAATTCGGGTCTAGCCAAAAACATTCAGTACTTC.

This clone has just one count. The chain joins TRBV5-1 to TRBJ2-5; D unclear. The CDR3 consists of 14 residues. Germline CDR1 is SGHRS and CDR2 is YFSETQ. The germline V and J ends were trimmed by 9 bases and 5 bases, with 20 bases remaining between them. This chain's CDR3 is CATQKNSFGETQYF. CDR3 DNA sequence: TGCGCCACCCAAAAGAATAGTTTTGGGGAGACCCAGTACTTC.

The chain is built from TRBV7-9 and TRBJ1-5; D ambiguous. This CDR3 spans 14 amino acids. CDR1 SEHNR and CDR2 FQNEAQ come from the germline V gene (reference sequence). V lost 5 bases to trimming and J lost 2 bases, with 10 bases between them. The CDR3 loop reads CASSRAGGNQPQHF. CDR3 coding DNA: TGTGCCAGCAGCCGGGCTGGGGGCAATCAGCCCCAGCATTTT.

CDR3: CAIRREWRETQYF. For the CDR3, the DNA is TGTGCCATCCGGCGGGAGTGGCGGGAGACCCAGTACTTC. The rearrangement links TRBV10-3 to TRBJ2-5, with 7 nucleotides matching TRBD2. The V segment lost 8 bases and the J segment 5 bases; nucleotides outside the gene matches: 8. The CDR3 length is 13 residues. Germline CDR1 and CDR2: ENHRY and SYGVKD.

The chain joins TRBV14 to TRBJ2-2, with TRBD1 matching over 8 bases. This CDR3 comprises 17 residues. CDR1 and CDR2 (germline): SGHDN, FVKESK. After removal of 1 base from V and 1 base from J, the junction contained 5 bases not matched to a gene. CDR3: CASSQVWTGQNTGELFF. CDR3 nucleotide sequence: TGTGCCAGCAGCCAAGTATGGACAGGGCAGAACACCGGGGAGCTGTTTTTT.

V gene TRBV4-1 combines with J gene TRBJ2-1; the D gene is possibly TRBD2 (6 bases). Germline CDR1 MGHRA, CDR2 YSYEKL. The CDR3 totals 16 residues. V lost 0 bases to trimming and J lost 0 bases, with 9 bases between them. This chain's CDR3 is CASSQDASVSYNEQFF. CDR3 nucleotides: TGCGCCAGCAGCCAAGACGCTAGCGTCTCCTACAATGAGCAGTTCTTC.

The chain employs TRBV27 and TRBJ2-3, with 8 bases identical to TRBD2. The trim removed 5 bases at V and 1 base at J, leaving 5 bases unmatched. Germline CDR1 MNHEY, CDR2 SMNVEV (reference sequence). This CDR3 has 15 amino acids. The CDR3 DNA is TGTGCCAGCAGTCCGGAGACTAGCGGCACAGATACGCAGTATTTT. It specifies CASSPETSGTDTQYF.

The V and J genes are TRBV27 and TRBJ1-1; D remains unclear. Germline V gives CDR1 MNHEY, CDR2 SMNVEV (reference sequence). The CDR3 is 13 amino acids. Trimming removed 5 bases at V and 1 base at J, with 8 bases between. CDR3 residues: CASSLDENTEAFF. As DNA, the CDR3 is TGTGCCAGCAGTCTGGACGAGAACACTGAAGCTTTCTTT.

The table lists this clone with a count of one. In DNA, the CDR3 is TGTGCCAGCAGCTTAGAGCTAGCGGGGCGCACAGATACGCAGTATTTT. Residues: CASSLELAGRTDTQYF. The V gene is TRBV11-2, the J gene TRBJ2-3; 9 nucleotides line up with TRBD2. The V and J ends lost 0 bases and 1 base, in that order; junction bases with no gene match: 2. Germline V CDR1 and CDR2: SGHAT, FQNNGV. The CDR3 spans 16 residues.

The chain is built from TRBV9 and TRBJ1-1, with no clear D. Trimming took 3 bases from V and 10 from J, leaving 13 bases between them. Germline V gene lookup returns CDR1 SGDLS and CDR2 YYNGEE. The CDR3 totals 12 residues. The CDR3 DNA sequence: TGTGCCAGCAGCGGGGGAACACTCGGAGCTTTCTTT. Amino acids: CASSGGTLGAFF.

To note about this clone: The same CDR3 is also encoded by other DNA sequences in this sample. The CDR3 reads CASSVSGEQFF. The CDR3, as DNA: TGTGCCAGCAGCGTCTCGGGCGAGCAGTTCTTC. This chain connects TRBV9 to TRBJ2-1; D unclear. There are 11 residues in the CDR3. Trimming removed 2 bases at V and 10 bases at J, with 7 bases between. Germline CDR1 reads SGDLS; CDR2 reads YYNGEE.

This clone has more than one count but fewer than ten. The chain's CDR3 is CASSLSLLRTPGGDEQFF. The CDR3 DNA reads TGTGCCAGCAGCCTATCCCTTCTCCGGACCCCAGGGGGCGATGAGCAGTTCTTC. The V gene is TRBV7-2, the J gene TRBJ2-1, with 8 bases that match TRBD1. V lost 5 bases to trimming and J lost 8 bases; unmatched junction nucleotides: 20. This CDR3 is built from 18 residues. Germline V lookup: CDR1 SGHTA, CDR2 FQGNSA. Full variable domain (missing parts from reference TRBV7-2 and TRBJ2-1): GAGVSQSPSNKVTEKGKDVELRCDPISGHTALYWYRQSLGQGLEFLIYFQGNSAPDKSGLPSDRFSAERTGGSVSTLTIQRTQQEDSAVYLCASSLSLLRTPGGDEQFFGPGTRLTVL.

J is TRBJ2-1 and V is TRBV6-5; tentatively, D is TRBD1 (5 bases). The CDR3 runs 14 residues. Germline CDR1 MNHEY, CDR2 SVGAGI. Deletions cut 2 bases from V and 8 bases from J, with 13 bases between. CDR3 sequence: CASSYGQGEDEQFF. The CDR3 coding sequence is TGTGCCAGCAGTTACGGCCAGGGTGAAGATGAGCAGTTCTTC.

The chain is built from TRBV7-9 and TRBJ2-1, with D maybe TRBD2 (5 bases). V lost 4 bases to trimming and J lost 7 bases, with 20 bases between them. This CDR3 spans 16 amino acids. From germline, CDR1 is SEHNR and CDR2 FQNEAQ (reference sequence). DNA for the CDR3: TGTGCCAGCAGCTCCCCCGTAGCGACCCGGAGTAATGAGCAGTTCTTC. It yields the protein CASSSPVATRSNEQFF.

The chain uses TRBV2 and TRBJ1-2; the D is unclear. The CDR3 covers 15 residues. Per the germline V gene, CDR1 is SNHLY and CDR2 is FYNNEI. V lost 2 bases and J lost 1, with 11 bases in between. The DNA for the CDR3 is TGTGCCAGCAGTGAATGGTCCGTAGATAACTATGGCTACACCTTC. Protein sequence: CASSEWSVDNYGYTF.

The chain joins TRBV7-9 to TRBJ2-7; D not resolved. The CDR3 has 12 amino acids. V gave up 8 bases and J gave up 1 base, with 9 bases separating them. Germline CDR1 is SEHNR and CDR2 is FQNEAQ (reference sequence). CDR3 loop: CASLGGSYEQYF. The DNA of the CDR3 is TGTGCCAGCCTGGGCGGTTCCTACGAGCAGTACTTC.

The chain recombines TRBV27 with TRBJ1-1; perhaps TRBD1 as D (6 bases). Germline assignment: CDR1 MNHEY and CDR2 SMNVEV (reference sequence). This CDR3 comprises 17 residues. V lost 0 bases, J lost 6 bases, and 20 bases lay in between. This CDR3 reads CASSLSDLGGQWAEAFF. CDR3 sequence (DNA): TGTGCCAGCAGTTTATCGGACTTAGGGGGGCAATGGGCTGAAGCTTTCTTT.

The chain employs TRBV28 and TRBJ1-5, with D possibly matching TRBD1 (6 bases). CDR1 MDHEN and CDR2 SYDVKM come from the germline V gene. V was cut by 6 bases and J by 3 bases, with 12 bases left in between. This CDR3 is built from 14 residues. In DNA, the CDR3 is TGTGCCAGCAGACCCGGACAGACCAATCAGCCCCAGCATTTT. Translated: CASRPGQTNQPQHF.

This clone was recorded only once. The chain recombines TRBV27 with TRBJ2-7; 9 nucleotides match TRBD1. The CDR3 runs 18 residues. V was clipped by 6 bases and J by 3 bases; unmatched bases: 18. The germline gives CDR1 MNHEY, CDR2 SMNVEV (reference sequence). CDR3 nucleotides: TGTGCCAGCAGCCCTTTAGGTACAGGGGGCACGCCAGACTACGAGCAGTACTTC. This encodes CASSPLGTGGTPDYEQYF.